This TCR beta chain was captured in a study of long-term antiretroviral therapy in people with HIV. This was the immunoSEQ v3.0 assay at survey level. Only in-frame clones appear in the TCRdb table, and some are missing; sequencing was by immunoSEQ multiplex PCR. The repertoire holds around 30,000 clones, with roughly 85% as singletons. In the United States, treatment was given to all participants with HIV. Study findings and constraints: Blood draws took place between the mid-2000s and the late 2010s and possibly involved older ART regimens.

This clone showed up just once. Its antigen is unknown. The CDR3 has 13 amino acids. V was cut by 7 bases and J by 2 bases, with 11 bases left in between. Looked up from germline, CDR1 is MDHEN and CDR2 is SYDVKM. The receptor's source is a man aged 40-49 years with HIV. Sample: unsorted PBMCs, taken 2.3 years after starting antiretroviral therapy. The chain carries TRBV28 and TRBJ1-1; D uncertain. For the CDR3, the DNA is TGTGCCAGCAATCAGTTTGGAAACACTGAAGCTTTCTTT. Protein: CASNQFGNTEAFF.